This TCR beta chain stems from a study of metastatic and nonmetastatic thyroid tumors. MiXCR re-clonotyped the PCR reads for TCRdb. Of about 15,000 clones listed, 25% to 35% are singletons. This clone was seen a handful of times. All patients reached thyroid surgery having received no treatment beforehand. The CDR3 extends over 13 amino acids. Per the germline V gene, CDR1 is MNHNS and CDR2 is SASEGT. Trimming shortened V by 3 bases and J by 0 bases, and 6 bases separated the two germline ends. Sequenced sample: tumor tissue. The source is a female donor with papillary thyroid cancer or a benign thyroid nodule (not recorded which). Some clones in this sample may be carry-over from other donors' samples. The chain is built from TRBV6-1 and TRBJ2-7, with a tentative D call TRBD1 (5 bases). The CDR3 sequence is CASSETASYEQYF. The CDR3 coding sequence is TGTGCCAGCAGTGAGACAGCCTCCTACGAGCAGTACTTC.